The 6 T cell receptor beta chains below come from one sample, sequenced in a study of blood T cell repertoires in COVID-19. Method: immunoSEQ multiplex PCR; TCRdb's copy keeps in-frame clones and lacks some. The repertoire holds around 200,000 clones, with under 90% as singletons. Sequenced: peripheral blood. Receptors originate from an older woman with COVID-19, enrolled during active disease.

This clone occurred a few times. The V and J genes are TRBV9 and TRBJ2-2; maybe TRBD2 (6 bases). The V end lost 3 bases, the J end lost 5 bases, and 11 bases lay between the germline ends. This CDR3 comprises 14 residues. Germline V gene lookup returns CDR1 SGDLS and CDR2 YYNGEE. This CDR3 is CASSDLRGTGELFF. CDR3 in DNA: TGTGCCAGCAGCGATCTACGGGGGACCGGGGAGCTGTTTTTT.

This clone has only one observation. The V call is TRBV7-6, the J call TRBJ1-1, with 8 bases that match TRBD1. This CDR3 comprises 13 residues. Germline CDR1 SGHVS, CDR2 FNYEAQ. Trimming took 5 bases from V and 4 from J; bases not matched to a gene: 3. This chain's CDR3 is CASSQDRGTEAFF. In nucleotides, the CDR3 is TGTGCCAGCAGCCAAGACAGGGGCACTGAAGCTTTCTTT.

V usage is TRBV12-5 and J usage is TRBJ1-2; TRBD1 matches 9 bases. Germline values: CDR1 LGHNT, CDR2 FRNRAP. V lost 6 bases to trimming and J lost 8 bases; unmatched junction nucleotides: 7. The CDR3 sequence is 13 residues long. In nucleotides, the CDR3 is TGTGCTAGTGGCCGGGACAGGGATAGCGGCTACACCTTC. Protein sequence: CASGRDRDSGYTF.

The chain has TRBV5-5 and TRBJ2-1, with TRBD2 matching 9 bases. Germline lookup yields CDR1 SGHKS and CDR2 YYEKEE (reference sequence). This CDR3 contains 15 residues. V trimming: 2 bases; J trimming: 6 bases; junction bases outside the gene matches: 6. The CDR3 protein is CASSLLAGALNEQFF. The DNA of the CDR3 is TGTGCCAGCAGCTTATTAGCGGGGGCCCTCAATGAGCAGTTCTTC.

The rearrangement joins TRBV9 to TRBJ2-3, with TRBD2 matching 8 bases. The CDR3 is 16 residues long. Per the germline V gene, CDR1 is SGDLS and CDR2 is YYNGEE. V shed 4 bases, J shed 7 bases, and the junction held 14 bases outside the gene matches. CDR3 bases: TGTGCCAGCAGCTCGATAGTGGCGGGGGGCACCTATACGCAGTATTTT. Protein sequence: CASSSIVAGGTYTQYF.

This clone was seen more than once but under ten times. This chain joins TRBV5-1 and TRBJ2-2; 8 positions agree with TRBD2. Germline CDR1 is SGHRS and CDR2 is YFSETQ. The CDR3 sequence is 17 residues long. V lost 4 bases to trimming and J lost 6 bases; unmatched junction nucleotides: 14. Written as DNA, the CDR3 is TGCGCCAGCAGCGCCACCCCGGGACTAGAATCTGCCGGGGAGCTGTTTTTT. It specifies CASSATPGLESAGELFF.